This entry is about one T cell receptor (beta chain). As yet, its antigen is unknown. The entry originates in a study of blood T cells in healthy people across ages. Study results and caveats: Per million T cells, TCR beta diversity dropped roughly linearly as age increased.

Combining a sample-barcoded 5' primer with a J-beta primer mix, a second PCR ran for about 7 to 12 cycles. With 12 random nucleotides, a template-switch adaptor tagged each individual cDNA molecule. TCRdb redid the calling of the 5' RACE reads with MiXCR, one entry per CDR3 protein. The sample consists of hundreds of thousands of distinct CDR3 sequences, about 51% of them appearing once. The CDR3 sequence is 14 residues long. The germline V gene encodes CDR1 LGHDT and CDR2 YNNKEL (reference sequence). The V end lost 4 bases, the J end lost 2 bases, and 11 bases lay between the germline ends. Ranging in age from roughly 6 to 100, the donors were healthy Caucasian individuals from Russia. Per sample, extraction of total RNA gave at least 6 micrograms in every case.

Sequenced material: blood. The sequence came from a woman older than 75 in good health. V usage is TRBV3-1 and J usage is TRBJ1-2; D is possibly TRBD1 (6 bases). The CDR3 protein is CASSPGQTNYGYTF. CDR3 coding DNA: TGTGCCAGCAGCCCAGGACAGACAAACTATGGCTACACCTTC.